Listed here is a single TCR beta chain. The sample belongs to a study of blood T cell repertoires in COVID-19. Looking at the study overall: Spain, Italy and the United States supplied samples that represented acute and convalescent COVID-19.

Data came from immunoSEQ multiplex PCR; TCRdb stores just in-frame clones and leaves some out. The table records roughly 400,000 clones, over 75% of them present only once. Germline V CDR1 and CDR2: KGHSH, LQKENI. The CDR3 has 15 amino acids. J lost 4 bases, V lost 2 bases, and 5 bases had no gene match. The chain carries TRBV18 and TRBJ1-1; 9 bases match TRBD1. Sequencing used PBMCs or T cells enriched from blood (not recorded which). The sequence came from a woman aged 35 to 49 with acute COVID-19. The CDR3 sequence: CASSPTGGAGTEAFF. CDR3 coding DNA: TGTGCCAGCTCACCAACAGGGGGCGCGGGCACTGAAGCTTTCTTT.